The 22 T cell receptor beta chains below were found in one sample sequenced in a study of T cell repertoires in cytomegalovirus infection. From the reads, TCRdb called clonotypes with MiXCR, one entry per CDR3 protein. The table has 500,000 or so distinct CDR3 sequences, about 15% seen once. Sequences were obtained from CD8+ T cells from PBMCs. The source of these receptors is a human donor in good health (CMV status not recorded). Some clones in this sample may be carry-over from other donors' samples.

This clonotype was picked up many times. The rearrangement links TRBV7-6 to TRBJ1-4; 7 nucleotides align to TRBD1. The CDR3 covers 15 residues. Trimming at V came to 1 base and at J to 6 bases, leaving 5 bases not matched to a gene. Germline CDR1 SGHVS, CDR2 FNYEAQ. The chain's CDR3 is CASSLVTGSYEKLFF. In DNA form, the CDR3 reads TGTGCCAGCAGCTTAGTGACAGGGAGTTATGAAAAACTGTTTTTT.

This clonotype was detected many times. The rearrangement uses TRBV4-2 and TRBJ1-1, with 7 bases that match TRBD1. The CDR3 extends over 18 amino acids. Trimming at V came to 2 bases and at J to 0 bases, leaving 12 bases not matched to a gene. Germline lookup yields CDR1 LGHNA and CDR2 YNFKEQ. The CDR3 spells CASSQTQGQPSLNTEAFF. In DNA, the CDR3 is TGTGCCAGCAGCCAAACCCAGGGACAGCCGTCCCTGAACACTGAAGCTTTCTTT.

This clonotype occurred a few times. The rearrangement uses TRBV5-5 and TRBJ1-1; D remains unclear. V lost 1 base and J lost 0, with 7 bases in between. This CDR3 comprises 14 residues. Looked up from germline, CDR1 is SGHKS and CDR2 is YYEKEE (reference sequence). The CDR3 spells CASSLSSVNTEAFF. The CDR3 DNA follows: TGTGCCAGCAGCTTGTCCTCCGTGAACACTGAAGCTTTCTTT.

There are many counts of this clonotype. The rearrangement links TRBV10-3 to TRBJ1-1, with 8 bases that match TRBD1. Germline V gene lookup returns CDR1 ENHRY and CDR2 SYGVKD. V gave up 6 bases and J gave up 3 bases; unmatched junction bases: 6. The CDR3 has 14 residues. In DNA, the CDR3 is TGTGCCATCAGGTCGACAGGGGAGGACACTGAAGCTTTCTTT. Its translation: CAIRSTGEDTEAFF.

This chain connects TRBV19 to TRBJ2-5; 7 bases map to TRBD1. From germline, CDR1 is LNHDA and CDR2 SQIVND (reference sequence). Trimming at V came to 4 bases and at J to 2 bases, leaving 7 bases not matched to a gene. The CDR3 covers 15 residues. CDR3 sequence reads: CASSTLDRVQETQYF. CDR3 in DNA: TGTGCCAGTAGTACACTAGACAGGGTTCAAGAGACCCAGTACTTC.

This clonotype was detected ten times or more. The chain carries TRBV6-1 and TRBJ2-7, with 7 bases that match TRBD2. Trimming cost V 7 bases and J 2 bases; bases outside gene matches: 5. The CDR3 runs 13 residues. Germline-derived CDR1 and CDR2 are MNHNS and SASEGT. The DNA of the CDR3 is TGTGCCAGCATTGGACTAGGAACCTACGAGCAGTACTTC. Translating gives CASIGLGTYEQYF.

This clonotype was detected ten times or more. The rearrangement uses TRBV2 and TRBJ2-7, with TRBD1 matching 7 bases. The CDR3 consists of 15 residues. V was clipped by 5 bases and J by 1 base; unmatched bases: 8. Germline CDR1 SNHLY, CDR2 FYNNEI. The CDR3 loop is CASSYGDSTSYEQYF. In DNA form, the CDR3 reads TGTGCCAGCAGTTATGGGGACAGTACTTCCTACGAGCAGTACTTC.

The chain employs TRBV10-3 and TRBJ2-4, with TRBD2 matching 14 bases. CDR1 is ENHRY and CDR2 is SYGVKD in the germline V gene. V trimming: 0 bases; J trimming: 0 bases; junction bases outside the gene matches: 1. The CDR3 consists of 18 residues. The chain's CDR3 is CAISESGLAGEAKNIQYF. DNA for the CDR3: TGTGCCATCAGTGAGTCGGGACTAGCGGGAGAAGCCAAAAACATTCAGTACTTC.

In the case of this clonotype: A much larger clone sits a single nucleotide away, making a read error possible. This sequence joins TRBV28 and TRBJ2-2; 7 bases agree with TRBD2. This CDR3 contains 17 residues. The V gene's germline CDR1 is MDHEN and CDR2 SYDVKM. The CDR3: CARSLSLASGKTGELFF. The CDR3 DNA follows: TGTGCCAGAAGTTTAAGTTTGGCTAGCGGCAAGACCGGGGAGCTGTTTTTT.

The CDR3 sequence: CASSVVANEQFF. CDR3 coding DNA: TGTGCCAGCAGCGTAGTCGCCAATGAGCAGTTCTTC. The rearrangement uses TRBV9 and TRBJ2-1; D call uncertain. This CDR3 is built from 12 residues. Germline assignment: CDR1 SGDLS and CDR2 YYNGEE. Trimming took 0 bases from V and 6 from J, leaving 4 bases between them.

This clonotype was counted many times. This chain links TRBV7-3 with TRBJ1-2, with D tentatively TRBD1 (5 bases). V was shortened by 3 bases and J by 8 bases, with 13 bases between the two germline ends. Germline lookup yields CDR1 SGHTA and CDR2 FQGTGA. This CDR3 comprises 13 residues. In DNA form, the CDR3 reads TGTGCCAGCAGCTTCTGGGACCGGGAAGGCTACACCTTC. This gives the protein CASSFWDREGYTF.

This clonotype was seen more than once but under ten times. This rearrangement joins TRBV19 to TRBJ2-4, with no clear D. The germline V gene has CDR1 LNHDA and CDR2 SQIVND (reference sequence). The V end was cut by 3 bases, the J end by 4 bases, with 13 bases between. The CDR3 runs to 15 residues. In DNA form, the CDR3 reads TGTGCCAGTAGTATGGCGCAGTATGGGAAAAACATTCAGTACTTC. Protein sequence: CASSMAQYGKNIQYF.

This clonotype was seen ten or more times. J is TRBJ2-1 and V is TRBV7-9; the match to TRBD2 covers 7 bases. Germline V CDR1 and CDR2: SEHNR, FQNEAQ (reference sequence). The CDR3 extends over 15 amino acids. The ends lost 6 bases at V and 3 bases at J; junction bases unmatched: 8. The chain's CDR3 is CASSAAAGVYNEQFF. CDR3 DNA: TGTGCCAGCAGTGCGGCCGCGGGGGTCTACAATGAGCAGTTCTTC.

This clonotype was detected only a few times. This chain's CDR3 is CASSPSVGGFMNTEAFF. The CDR3 bases are TGTGCCAGCAGCCCCTCGGTTGGGGGCTTCATGAACACTGAAGCTTTCTTT. The chain carries TRBV5-4 and TRBJ1-1, with TRBD1 as a possible D gene (6 bases). V was shortened by 4 bases and J by 0 bases, with 19 bases between the two germline ends. The CDR3 contains 17 residues. The germline V gene has CDR1 SGHNT and CDR2 YYREEE (reference sequence).

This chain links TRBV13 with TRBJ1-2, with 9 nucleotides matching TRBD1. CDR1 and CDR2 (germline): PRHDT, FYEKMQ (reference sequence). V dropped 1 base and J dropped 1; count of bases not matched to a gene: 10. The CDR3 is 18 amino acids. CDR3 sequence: CASSLVDRGGINNYGYTF. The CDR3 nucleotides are TGTGCCAGCAGCTTAGTGGACAGGGGAGGAATCAATAACTATGGCTACACCTTC. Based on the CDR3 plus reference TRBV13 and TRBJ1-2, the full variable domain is AAGVIQSPRHLIKEKRETATLKCYPIPRHDTVYWYQQGPGQDPQFLISFYEKMQSDKGSIPDRFSAQQFSDYHSELNMSSLELGDSALYFCASSLVDRGGINNYGYTFGSGTRLTVV.

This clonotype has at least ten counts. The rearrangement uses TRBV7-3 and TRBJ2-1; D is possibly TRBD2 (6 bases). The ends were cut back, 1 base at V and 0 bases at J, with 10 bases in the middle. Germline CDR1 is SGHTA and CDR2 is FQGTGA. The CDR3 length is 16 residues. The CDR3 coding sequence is TGTGCCAGCAGCTTAAATGGGGGAGGCTCCTACAATGAGCAGTTCTTC. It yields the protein CASSLNGGGSYNEQFF.

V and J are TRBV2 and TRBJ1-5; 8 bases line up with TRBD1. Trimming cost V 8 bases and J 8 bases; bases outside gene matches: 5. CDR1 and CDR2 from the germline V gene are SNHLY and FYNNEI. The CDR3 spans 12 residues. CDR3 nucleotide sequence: TGTGCCAGCGGCGACAGGGGTGAGCCCCAGCATTTT. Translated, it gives CASGDRGEPQHF.

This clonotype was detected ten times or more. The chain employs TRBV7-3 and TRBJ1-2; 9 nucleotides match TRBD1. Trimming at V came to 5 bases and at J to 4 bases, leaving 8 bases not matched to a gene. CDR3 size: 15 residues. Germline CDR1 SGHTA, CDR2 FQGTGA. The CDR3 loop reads CASSPSGQGFYGYTF. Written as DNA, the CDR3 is TGTGCCAGCAGCCCTTCGGGACAGGGATTCTATGGCTACACCTTC.

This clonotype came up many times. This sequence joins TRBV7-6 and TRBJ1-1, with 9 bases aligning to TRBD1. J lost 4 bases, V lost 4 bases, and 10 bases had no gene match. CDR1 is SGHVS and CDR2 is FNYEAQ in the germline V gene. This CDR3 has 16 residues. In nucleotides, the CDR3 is TGTGCCAGCAGCTCCTCCGGGACAGGGTATGGCACTGAAGCTTTCTTT. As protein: CASSSSGTGYGTEAFF.

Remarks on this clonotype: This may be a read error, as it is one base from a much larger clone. The CDR3 here is CASSYQSGTALREQLF. Written as DNA, the CDR3 is TGTGCCAGCAGTTACCAGTCCGGGACAGCCCTACGAGAGCAGTTATTC. The V gene is TRBV6-8, the J gene TRBJ2-1; TRBD1 agrees at 7 bases. The germline gives CDR1 MNHGY, CDR2 SAAAGT. This CDR3 has 16 residues.

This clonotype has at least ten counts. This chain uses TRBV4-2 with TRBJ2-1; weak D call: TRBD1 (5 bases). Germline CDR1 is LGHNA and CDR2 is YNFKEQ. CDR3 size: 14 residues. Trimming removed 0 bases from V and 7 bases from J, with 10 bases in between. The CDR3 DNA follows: TGTGCCAGCAGCCAAGAGGCCAGGGAAAATGAGCAGTTCTTC. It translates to CASSQEARENEQFF.

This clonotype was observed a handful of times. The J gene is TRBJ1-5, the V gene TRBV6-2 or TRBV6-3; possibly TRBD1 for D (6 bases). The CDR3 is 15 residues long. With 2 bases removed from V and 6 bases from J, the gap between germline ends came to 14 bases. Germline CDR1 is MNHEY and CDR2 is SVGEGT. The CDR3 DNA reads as TGTGCCAGCAGTTACCTGATGGGGGGCGGTCAGCCCCAGCATTTT. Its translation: CASSYLMGGGQPQHF.